The entry that follows covers one T cell receptor beta chain sequence. This record comes from a study of blood T cell repertoires in COVID-19. Turning to the study itself: T cells, B-cell-depleted T cells, or PBMCs supplied cDNA or gDNA.

The CDR3 has 15 amino acids. Trimming shortened V by 6 bases and J by 1 base, and 16 bases separated the two germline ends. Per the germline V gene, CDR1 is MDHEN and CDR2 is SYDVKM. Under the authors' procedure: Reference gene primers were amplified, and this amplification served to estimate nucleated cell counts. The data were produced by immunoSEQ multiplex PCR, yet TCRdb's version contains in-frame clones alone and is incomplete. V, J and clone size are taken as reported in that table, and D and trimming were inferred from the DNA itself. The profile covers 110,000 to 150,000 clones, with roughly 85% appearing a single time and around 2.9% taken by the ten largest.

The chain is built from TRBV28 and TRBJ2-7; tentative D call: TRBD2 (6 bases). Sample: peripheral blood. The TCR comes from a man between 45 and 60 years old with acute or convalescent COVID-19. Written as DNA, the CDR3 is TGTGCCAGCAGCAAAGGAGGGGCAGAGTCCTACGAGCAGTACTTC. Translation: CASSKGGAESYEQYF.